These T cell receptor beta chains were read from a single sample in a study of T cell responses to AZD1222 COVID-19 vaccine. Some clones are missing from TCRdb's copy, which holds only in-frame ones; the method was immunoSEQ multiplex PCR. The table shows 200,000 or so clones, with 85% to 90% occurring only once. The sample in question was peripheral blood, obtained on day 0 of MenACWY control vaccination. These receptors were taken from an adult in good health. Both conserved end residues are part of each CDR3. A D gene is named only where the DNA matches it firmly. Clone size is given for some rows only: seen once, a few or many times, or a class if the clone is expanded.

d_call j_call clone_size v_call cdr3_aa cdr3_nt
NA TRBJ2-3 NA TRBV29-1 CSVDRREADTQYF TGCAGCGTTGATCGTAGGGAGGCAGATACGCAGTATTTT
TRBD1 TRBJ1-3 NA TRBV5-1 CASAPTGINSGNTIYF TGCGCCAGCGCCCCGACAGGGATCAACTCTGGAAACACCATATATTTT
TRBD1 TRBJ2-7 few TRBV5-4 CASSETGQGSYEQYF TGTGCCAGCAGCGAAACGGGACAGGGATCCTACGAGCAGTACTTC
NA TRBJ1-6 NA TRBV6-6 CASRQTPGPYNSPLHF TGTGCCAGCAGGCAAACGCCCGGCCCCTATAATTCACCCCTCCACTTT
TRBD1 TRBJ2-7 once TRBV28 CASSLRDRPYEQYF TGTGCCAGCAGTCTCCGGGACAGACCCTACGAGCAGTACTTC
NA TRBJ1-2 NA TRBV27 CASRRGSNGYTF TGTGCCAGCAGAAGGGGTTCCAATGGCTACACCTTC
NA TRBJ2-7 NA TRBV27 CASSLRALSSYEQYF TGTGCCAGCAGTTTAAGAGCGTTGAGCTCCTACGAGCAGTACTTC
TRBD1 TRBJ2-2 NA TRBV7-9 CASSFGTGNTGELFF TGTGCCAGCAGCTTTGGGACAGGAAACACCGGGGAGCTGTTTTTT
TRBD2 TRBJ2-1 NA TRBV18 CASSRSGGAVVEQFF TGTGCCAGCTCACGCAGCGGGGGGGCCGTGGTTGAGCAGTTCTTC
NA TRBJ2-2 NA TRBV7-3 CASSLSGEGGELFF TGTGCCAGCAGCTTATCGGGGGAAGGCGGGGAGCTGTTTTTT
NA TRBJ1-1 NA TRBV30 CAWSSGRDTEAFF TGTGCCTGGAGTTCGGGGAGGGACACTGAAGCTTTCTTT
NA TRBJ2-1 once TRBV3-1/TRBV3-2 CASSQAEPYNEQFF TGTGCCAGCAGCCAAGCGGAGCCCTACAATGAGCAGTTCTTC
TRBD1 TRBJ1-3 NA TRBV29-1 CSVATGGTGNTIYF TGCAGCGTAGCTACAGGGGGCACTGGAAACACCATATATTTT
TRBD1 TRBJ2-1 once TRBV2 CADSLGTGGYEQFF TGTGCAGATTCTCTTGGGACAGGGGGGTATGAGCAGTTCTTC
TRBD1 TRBJ2-3 NA TRBV6-4 CASSDQTGAADTQYF TGTGCCAGCAGTGACCAGACAGGGGCGGCAGATACGCAGTATTTT
NA TRBJ1-5 NA TRBV28 CASEGGPNQPQHF TGTGCCAGCGAGGGGGGGCCTAATCAGCCCCAGCATTTT
TRBD1 TRBJ1-2 NA TRBV6-1 CASNEGTGSGDGGGYTF TGTGCCAGCAATGAAGGGACAGGGTCGGGAGATGGGGGGGGCTACACCTTC
NA TRBJ2-7 NA TRBV28 CASSGENSYEQYF TGTGCCAGCAGTGGAGAAAATTCCTACGAGCAGTACTTC
TRBD1 TRBJ1-6 NA TRBV27 CASSLVTGGNSPLHF TGTGCCAGCAGTTTAGTGACAGGGGGAAACTCACCCCTCCACTTT
TRBD2 TRBJ2-4 NA TRBV6-8 CASSPGLEDIQYF TGTGCCAGCAGCCCCGGACTAGAGGACATTCAGTACTTC
NA TRBJ1-1 NA TRBV6-5 CASSYSGREAFF TGTGCCAGCAGTTACTCCGGACGGGAAGCTTTCTTT
NA TRBJ1-6 NA TRBV5-3 CARSLGTALHSPLHF TGTGCCAGAAGCTTGGGGACAGCATTACATTCACCCCTCCACTTT
NA TRBJ1-6 few TRBV2 CASSEAQGTLNSPLHF TGTGCCAGCAGTGAAGCGCAAGGGACCTTAAATTCACCCCTCCACTTT
TRBD1 TRBJ1-2 NA TRBV19 CASRDRDDYTF TGTGCCAGTAGGGACAGGGATGACTACACCTTC
NA TRBJ2-7 NA TRBV12-3/TRBV12-4 CASSFGSYEQYF TGTGCCAGCAGTTTTGGGTCTTACGAGCAGTACTTC
NA TRBJ2-2 NA TRBV3-1/TRBV3-2 CASSGFRETGELFF TGTGCCAGCAGCGGGTTCAGGGAAACCGGGGAGCTGTTTTTT
NA TRBJ2-7 NA TRBV15 CATSEWGEQYF TGTGCCACCAGCGAGTGGGGGGAGCAGTACTTC
NA TRBJ1-1 NA TRBV29-1 CSVSRKQNTEAFF TGCAGCGTCTCCCGGAAGCAGAACACTGAAGCTTTCTTT
NA TRBJ1-3 few TRBV19 CASSTGNQGNTIYF TGTGCCAGCAGCACCGGGAACCAAGGAAACACCATATATTTT
TRBD1 TRBJ1-2 NA TRBV6-2/TRBV6-3 CASSYSASVTRGPFLYGYTF TGTGCCAGCAGTTACTCGGCGAGTGTTACGAGGGGGCCCTTTCTGTATGGCTACACCTTC
NA TRBJ2-7 NA TRBV7-2 CASSLDAGVLSYEQYF TGTGCCAGCAGCCTAGACGCAGGGGTCCTCTCCTACGAGCAGTACTTC
TRBD2 TRBJ2-1 NA TRBV5-4 CASSLSLADILGNEQFF TGTGCCAGCAGCTTGTCACTAGCGGACATACTGGGCAATGAGCAGTTCTTC
TRBD2 TRBJ2-2 NA TRBV30 CAWSVFGGTGELFF TGTGCCTGGAGTGTATTCGGGGGGACCGGGGAGCTGTTTTTT
NA TRBJ2-7 NA TRBV6-1 CASSEASSQQSSF TGTGCCAGCAGTGAAGCAAGTTCACAGCAATCCAGCTTC
TRBD1 TRBJ1-1 once TRBV19 CASSPLGTGGNTEAFF TGTGCCAGTAGTCCCCTTGGGACAGGGGGCAACACTGAAGCTTTCTTT
NA TRBJ1-1 NA TRBV5-4 CASSWPGGSEAFF TGTGCCAGCAGCTGGCCTGGGGGCTCTGAAGCTTTCTTT
TRBD2 TRBJ2-7 NA TRBV6-5 CASLTSGTYEQYF TGTGCCAGCTTGACTAGCGGGACCTACGAGCAGTACTTC
NA TRBJ1-4 NA TRBV6-6 CASSRAGQYAGTNEKLFF TGTGCCAGCAGTCGGGCGGGGCAGTACGCCGGAACTAATGAAAAACTGTTTTTT
TRBD1 TRBJ2-5 NA TRBV6-1 CASSEWGPGQGKETQYF TGTGCCAGCAGTGAATGGGGTCCGGGACAGGGGAAAGAGACCCAGTACTTC